A single sample is the source of the 20 T cell receptor beta chains below, sequenced in a study of blood T cell repertoires in COVID-19 (dated by TCRdb to the early 2020s). The protocol used for the library was the immunoSEQ multiplex PCR assay. Held by TCRdb, this immuneACCESS table contains in-frame sequences only and omits some clones. Under half of the omission traces to an unresolved V gene where checked; the cause of the rest is unknown. Across this sample there are some 230,000 clones, with 86% seen only once. 9.5% to 13% of the sample is in the top ten clones. The sequenced sample was peripheral blood. The source is a woman aged 45 to 65 with COVID-19, enrolled during active disease.

The chain uses TRBV15 and TRBJ1-1; TRBD1 aligns across 8 bases. The germline V gene has CDR1 LNHNV and CDR2 YYDKDF (reference sequence). The V and J ends lost 1 base and 8 bases, in that order; junction bases with no gene match: 9. This CDR3 is built from 15 residues. The CDR3 loop is CATSRAGQVGWEAFF. The DNA of the CDR3 is TGTGCCACCAGCAGAGCGGGACAGGTTGGTTGGGAAGCTTTCTTT.

The V and J genes are TRBV11-1 and TRBJ2-3; maybe TRBD2 (5 bases). Deletions cut 5 bases from V and 1 base from J, with 10 bases between. The CDR3 is 14 residues long. Per the germline V gene, CDR1 is SGHAT and CDR2 is FQDESV (reference sequence). The CDR3 DNA reads TGTGCCAGCAGCCCTGGACTCCGCACAGATACGCAGTATTTT. It encodes CASSPGLRTDTQYF.

The rearrangement joins TRBV15 to TRBJ2-3; the D gene is possibly TRBD2 (6 bases). Looked up from germline, CDR1 is LNHNV and CDR2 is YYDKDF (reference sequence). This CDR3 has 15 residues. Trimming took off 2 bases at V and 8 bases at J, with 17 bases between the two ends. The CDR3 here is CATSRSIDGEATQYF. The DNA of the CDR3 is TGTGCCACCAGCAGAAGCATAGATGGGGAGGCTACGCAGTATTTT.

The V and J genes are TRBV19 and TRBJ2-3; 7 bases match TRBD1. The CDR3 loop spans 14 amino acids. Germline trimming cut 10 bases from V and 0 bases from J; bases unmatched to any gene: 7. CDR1 is LNHDA and CDR2 is SQIVND in the germline V gene (reference sequence). CDR3 sequence (DNA): TGTGCCATAAGACCGGGACAGAGCACAGATACGCAGTATTTT. This codes for CAIRPGQSTDTQYF.

This clone occurred once. This rearrangement joins TRBV18 to TRBJ1-1, with no clear D. The CDR3 runs 13 residues. Trimming left V 6 bases short and J 2 bases short, with 10 bases between. Per the germline V gene, CDR1 is KGHSH and CDR2 is LQKENI. CDR3 DNA sequence: TGTGCCAGCTCCCTCCAGGCTAACACTGAAGCTTTCTTT. Translated: CASSLQANTEAFF.

This chain links TRBV5-6 with TRBJ1-4; 9 positions match TRBD1. Trimming cost V 4 bases and J 9 bases; bases outside gene matches: 10. CDR1 SGHDT and CDR2 YYEEEE come from the germline V gene. The CDR3 runs to 15 residues. The CDR3 is CASSGAGTGSQKLFF. DNA of the CDR3: TGTGCCAGCAGCGGCGCCGGGACAGGGTCCCAAAAACTGTTTTTT.

The chain links TRBV25-1 to TRBJ1-2; D not certain. The germline CDR1 and CDR2 sequences are MGHDK and SYGVNS. CDR3 size: 14 residues. V lost 5 bases and J lost 9, with 19 bases in between. The CDR3 bases are TGTGCCAGCAGTCCTCAAGGATGGAGGATCAGCTACACCTTC. Translated, it gives CASSPQGWRISYTF.

As to this clone: At the DNA level, this CDR3 is encoded by other sequences in the same sample as well. The chain is built from TRBV19 and TRBJ2-2; D may be TRBD1 (5 bases). CDR3 length equals 14 residues. Trimming removed 5 bases at V and 3 bases at J, with 10 bases between. Per germline, CDR1 LNHDA and CDR2 SQIVND (reference sequence). The DNA for the CDR3 is TGTGCCAGTAGTCGAGACAGCTACACCGGGGAGCTGTTTTTT. Residues: CASSRDSYTGELFF.

This clone was detected only a few times. The chain uses TRBV15 and TRBJ2-1, with a tentative D call TRBD1 (5 bases). CDR1 is LNHNV and CDR2 is YYDKDF in the germline V gene (reference sequence). This CDR3 has 15 residues. V was clipped by 3 bases and J by 12 bases, with 21 bases between them. CDR3 DNA sequence: TGTGCCACCAGCAGGGGCAGGGTACCGTACAAGGGGCAGTTCTTC. Translation: CATSRGRVPYKGQFF.

The gene calls are TRBV10-3 and TRBJ2-1, with D perhaps TRBD2 (7 bases). CDR3 size: 14 residues. Germline V gene data show CDR1 as ENHRY and CDR2 as SYGVKD. V was pared by 7 bases and J by 2 bases, with 12 bases between. CDR3 sequence (DNA): TGTGCCATCAAGGGGGAGGGCCCCTACAATGAGCAGTTCTTC. This gives the protein CAIKGEGPYNEQFF.

The chain is built from TRBV20-1 and TRBJ2-5; 8 bases align to TRBD1. The CDR3 spans 11 residues. CDR1 is DFQATT, CDR2 SNEGSKA, per germline (reference sequence). V lost 8 bases, J lost 4 bases, and 3 bases stayed unmatched. The CDR3 bases are TGCAGTCTTACAGGGGGAGAGACCCAGTACTTC. This codes for CSLTGGETQYF.

This clone has just one count. This chain uses TRBV28 with TRBJ1-1; no definite D call. CDR1 and CDR2 from the germline V gene are MDHEN and SYDVKM. The germline V and J ends were trimmed by 7 bases and 7 bases, with 13 bases remaining between them. CDR3 length equals 12 residues. CDR3 in DNA: TGTGCCAGCACCCCGCCGGGATTTGAAGCTTTCTTT. As protein: CASTPPGFEAFF.

The J gene is TRBJ1-1, the V gene TRBV29-1, with 10 nucleotides matching TRBD1. The V gene end was trimmed by 7 bases and the J gene end by 1 base; junction bases not matched to a gene: 3. Germline CDR1 SQVTM, CDR2 ANQGSEA. CDR3 size: 13 residues. CDR3 protein: CSGDRGTNTEAFF. The CDR3 DNA is TGCAGCGGGGACAGGGGAACGAACACTGAAGCTTTCTTT.

The rearrangement links TRBV28 to TRBJ1-2, with a tentative D call TRBD1 (5 bases). This CDR3 has 14 amino acids. Germline V CDR1 and CDR2: MDHEN, SYDVKM. Trimming removed 5 bases from V and 0 bases from J, with 10 bases in between. The CDR3 sequence: CASSPGGANYGYTF. CDR3 nucleotides: TGTGCCAGCAGTCCCGGGGGGGCTAACTATGGCTACACCTTC.

V usage is TRBV24-1 and J usage is TRBJ2-1, with a possible D match to TRBD2 (6 bases). Germline-derived CDR1 and CDR2 are KGHDR and SFDVKD. The germline V and J ends were trimmed by 3 bases and 10 bases, with 9 bases remaining between them. This CDR3 is built from 12 residues. CDR3 sequence reads: CATSDTSTEQFF. Here the CDR3 DNA reads TGTGCCACCAGTGATACTAGCACGGAGCAGTTCTTC.

The chain combines TRBV27 with TRBJ2-7; TRBD1 matches at 8 bases. The CDR3 loop spans 14 amino acids. Per the germline V gene, CDR1 is MNHEY and CDR2 is SMNVEV (reference sequence). Germline trimming cut 6 bases from V and 3 bases from J; bases unmatched to any gene: 7. The CDR3 loop is CASRSTGAIYEQYV. The CDR3 region has the DNA TGTGCCAGCAGGTCGACAGGGGCCATCTACGAGCAGTACGTC.

The chain carries TRBV18 and TRBJ2-3, with TRBD2 matching 8 bases. Germline V CDR1 and CDR2: KGHSH, LQKENI. J was trimmed by 4 bases and V by 3 bases; bases with no gene match: 12. The CDR3 totals 17 residues. In nucleotides, the CDR3 is TGTGCCAGCTCACCCACCGGATATACGGGGGGGCCAGATACGCAGTATTTT. It encodes CASSPTGYTGGPDTQYF. The full variable domain, its missing parts supplied by reference TRBV18 and TRBJ2-3, is NAGVMQNPRHLVRRRGQEARLRCSPMKGHSHVYWYRQLPEEGLKFMVYLQKENIIDESGMPKERFSAEFPKEGPSILRIQQVVRGDSAAYFCASSPTGYTGGPDTQYFGPGTRLTVL.

The V gene is TRBV19, the J gene TRBJ1-1, with D possibly TRBD1 on 5 matching bases. This CDR3 is 16 amino acids long. The germline V gene encodes CDR1 LNHDA and CDR2 SQIVND (reference sequence). The V end lost 3 bases, the J end lost 6 bases, and 20 bases lay between the germline ends. CDR3 sequence (DNA): TGTGCCAGTAGTATGGGGCAGGGTATTATGAAGGCTGAAGCTTTCTTT. Translated: CASSMGQGIMKAEAFF.

The V and J genes are TRBV28 and TRBJ1-5, with TRBD1 identical over 7 bases. CDR1 is MDHEN, CDR2 SYDVKM, per germline. The ends lost 6 bases at V and 1 base at J; junction bases unmatched: 6. The CDR3 is made up of 15 amino acids. This chain's CDR3 is CASSPGTASNQPQHF. The DNA of the CDR3 is TGTGCCAGCAGCCCCGGGACAGCGAGCAATCAGCCCCAGCATTTT.

The chain recombines TRBV5-6 with TRBJ2-3; 11 nucleotides line up with TRBD1. The CDR3 runs 17 residues. Trimming took 1 base from V and 3 from J; bases not matched to a gene: 7. CDR1 is SGHDT and CDR2 is YYEEEE in the germline V gene. The CDR3 bases are TGTGCCAGCAGCTTGCCGGGACAGGGGGAAATAACAGATACGCAGTATTTT. Translating gives CASSLPGQGEITDTQYF. Full variable domain (remainder filled in from reference TRBV5-6 and TRBJ2-3): DAGVTQSPTHLIKTRGQQVTLRCSPKSGHDTVSWYQQALGQGPQFIFQYYEEEERQRGNFPDRFSGHQFPNYSSELNVNALLLGDSALYLCASSLPGQGEITDTQYFGPGTRLTVL.